This TCR beta chain was sequenced for a study of cytomegalovirus exposure and HLA in healthy donors. Study results and limitations: The study flagged roughly 160 TCR beta chains as cytomegalovirus-associated. In a later analysis, at a false discovery rate of 0.05, roughly 17,000 TCR beta sequences were associated with HLA alleles. TCR beta sequences reportedly predicted most subjects' HLA-A and HLA-B alleles accurately. One later analysis reportedly identified an Asian-associated ancestry cluster that showed fewer N-insertions than the roughly 620-donor mean.

As to this clone: What it binds is not known.

The CDR3 is 18 amino acids. Germline assignment: CDR1 LGHNA and CDR2 YNFKEQ. The ends lost 1 base at V and 0 bases at J; junction bases unmatched: 9. Primers for the PCR totalled 60 Vbeta and 13 Jbeta. Sequenced by immunoSEQ multiplex PCR; TCRdb stores in-frame clones only, minus some. The sample includes approximately 150,000 clones, approximately 79% seen only once; the top ten take 5% to 6.5%. Sequences were obtained from PBMCs. The genes are TRBV4-2 and TRBJ2-1; 7 nucleotides align to TRBD2. This clonotype was sampled from a man aged 50 or older in good health and CMV-seropositive. Written as DNA, the CDR3 is TGTGCCAGCAGCCAAGGCGGCGTAAGCGGGATCTCCTACAATGAGCAGTTCTTC. It specifies CASSQGGVSGISYNEQFF.